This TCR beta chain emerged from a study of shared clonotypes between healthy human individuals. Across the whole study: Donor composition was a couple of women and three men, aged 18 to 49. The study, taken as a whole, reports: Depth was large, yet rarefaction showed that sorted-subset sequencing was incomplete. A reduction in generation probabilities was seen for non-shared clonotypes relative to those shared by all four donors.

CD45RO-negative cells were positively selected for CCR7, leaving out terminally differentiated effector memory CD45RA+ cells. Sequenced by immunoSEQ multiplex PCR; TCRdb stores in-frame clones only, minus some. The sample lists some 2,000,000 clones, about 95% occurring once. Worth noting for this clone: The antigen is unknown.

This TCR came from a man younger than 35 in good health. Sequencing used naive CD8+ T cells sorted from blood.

CDR3 loop: CASSLDLAGRAGDEQFF. CDR3 bases: TGTGCCAGCAGTTTAGATCTAGCGGGGCGGGCAGGGGATGAGCAGTTCTTC. The chain is built from TRBV27 and TRBJ2-1; 9 bases line up with TRBD2. The V segment lost 2 bases and the J segment 8 bases; nucleotides outside the gene matches: 13. Per germline, CDR1 MNHEY and CDR2 SMNVEV (reference sequence). The CDR3 covers 17 residues.